Below are 3 T cell receptor beta chains sequenced from a single sample in a study of technical replicates of blood from a handful of donors. Produced via immunoSEQ multiplex PCR; TCRdb's table is partial and in-frame only. The table records around 72,000 clones, roughly 90% of them present only once. Sequenced sample: PBMCs. The receptors originated from a human donor in good health. Some clones in this sample may be carry-over from other donors' samples.

The CDR3 loop reads CASSEVSGTSHEQFF. CDR3 DNA sequence: TGTGCCAGCAGTGAAGTCTCCGGGACTAGCCATGAGCAGTTCTTC. The rearrangement joins TRBV6-1 to TRBJ2-1; 9 nucleotides line up with TRBD2. The CDR3 extends over 15 amino acids. From germline, CDR1 is MNHNS and CDR2 SASEGT. V trimming: 1 base; J trimming: 8 bases; junction bases outside the gene matches: 6.

The chain recombines TRBV7-3 with TRBJ2-7; TRBD2 agrees at 12 bases. The J segment lost 3 bases and the V segment lost 5 bases, leaving 5 bases of the junction unmatched. The CDR3 covers 15 residues. Germline V gene data show CDR1 as SGHTA and CDR2 as FQGTGA. The DNA for the CDR3 is TGTGCCAGCAGCCTAGCGGGAGGGGGGGGCTACGAGCAGTACTTC. Translated, it gives CASSLAGGGGYEQYF. The complete variable domain, with remaining parts taken from reference TRBV7-3 and TRBJ2-7, reads GAGVSQTPSNKVTEKGKYVELRCDPISGHTALYWYRQSLGQGPEFLIYFQGTGAADDSGLPNDRFFAVRPEGSVSTLKIQRTERGDSAVYLCASSLAGGGGYEQYFGPGTRLTVT.

With regard to this clone: Germline is not matched at one junction end, which may reflect a read error. This chain joins TRBV28 and TRBJ2-7; TRBD1 might be the D (7 bases). Looked up from germline, CDR1 is MDHEN and CDR2 is SYDVKM. This CDR3 contains 13 residues. CDR3 bases: TGTGCCAGCAGCCCCTCCAGGGGGGTGGGTTGGGACTTC. Translating gives CASSPSRGVGWDF.